The 15 T cell receptor beta chains in this list originate from one sample, sequenced in a study of human thymus T cells. Data came from immunoSEQ multiplex PCR; TCRdb stores just in-frame clones and leaves some out. The sample lists 57,000 or so clones, 94% occurring once. The sequencing input was blood. Every receptor here comes from a boy under two years old with a congenital heart defect but otherwise immunologically healthy.

This clone was picked up a small number of times. This chain uses TRBV29-1 with TRBJ2-2; D gene ambiguous. The CDR3 consists of 12 residues. Trimming removed 5 bases from V and 1 base from J, with 5 bases in between. CDR1 is SQVTM, CDR2 ANQGSEA, per germline. CDR3 amino acids: CSVSGNTGELFF. CDR3 DNA: TGCAGCGTTTCGGGGAACACCGGGGAGCTGTTTTTT.

The chain links TRBV7-9 to TRBJ2-7; the match to TRBD2 covers 9 bases. CDR1 SEHNR and CDR2 FQNEAQ come from the germline V gene (reference sequence). The CDR3 covers 11 residues. Trimming cost V 5 bases and J 12 bases; bases outside gene matches: 5. The CDR3 coding sequence is TGTGCCAGCAGCCAACTAGCGGGCACGTACTTC. Translating gives CASSQLAGTYF. The variable domain in full, completed from reference TRBV7-9 and TRBJ2-7, reads DTGVSQNPRHKITKRGQNVTFRCDPISEHNRLYWYRQTLGQGPEFLTYFQNEAQLEKSRLLSDRFSAERPKGSFSTLEIQRTEQGDSAMYLCASSQLAGTYFGPGTRLTVT.

The chain recombines TRBV19 with TRBJ2-1; 7 nucleotides match TRBD2. The CDR3 is 17 amino acids. V lost 0 bases to trimming and J lost 0 bases; unmatched junction nucleotides: 5. Germline CDR1 LNHDA, CDR2 SQIVND (reference sequence). For the CDR3, the DNA is TGTGCCAGTAGTATAGATAGCGGGTTTAGCTCCTACAATGAGCAGTTCTTC. Translated, it gives CASSIDSGFSSYNEQFF.

The chain is built from TRBV9 and TRBJ2-4, with D possibly matching TRBD1 (7 bases). Trimming cost V 4 bases and J 0 bases, with 20 bases left between them. CDR1 is SGDLS and CDR2 is YYNGEE in the germline V gene. The CDR3 spans 18 residues. The CDR3 is CASSHPQGPGGAKNIQYF. The CDR3 DNA sequence: TGTGCCAGCAGCCACCCACAGGGGCCCGGGGGAGCCAAAAACATTCAGTACTTC.

This chain uses TRBV28 with TRBJ1-5; 8 bases map to TRBD1. Looked up from germline, CDR1 is MDHEN and CDR2 is SYDVKM. This CDR3 comprises 15 residues. J was trimmed by 0 bases and V by 6 bases; bases with no gene match: 4. The CDR3 is CASSPDRGSNQPQHF. The CDR3 bases are TGTGCCAGCAGCCCAGACAGGGGTAGCAATCAGCCCCAGCATTTT.

This chain connects TRBV2 to TRBJ2-5, with 14 bases aligning to TRBD2. The closer fit of TRBJ2-7 to the DNA end suggests the J call may be wrong. This CDR3 is built from 14 residues. Germline V CDR1 and CDR2: SNHLY, FYNNEI. The CDR3 nucleotides are TGTGCCAGACCGGGACTAGCGGGAGCGAACGAGCAGTACTTC. This gives the protein CARPGLAGANEQYF.

The chain recombines TRBV6-5 with TRBJ1-4, with 7 bases lining up with TRBD1. The CDR3 spans 13 residues. From germline, CDR1 is MNHEY and CDR2 SVGAGI. J was trimmed by 8 bases and V by 5 bases; bases with no gene match: 5. The CDR3 loop is CASSEGAAEKLFF. In DNA, the CDR3 is TGTGCCAGCAGTGAGGGGGCAGCGGAAAAACTGTTTTTT.

This chain connects TRBV29-1 to TRBJ2-7, with 7 bases fitting TRBD1. V lost 4 bases to trimming and J lost 2 bases; unmatched junction nucleotides: 8. Germline CDR1 SQVTM, CDR2 ANQGSEA. This CDR3 spans 14 amino acids. The CDR3 DNA is TGCAGCGTTGGGACAGACAGGGCCACCTACGAGCAGTACTTC. Translated, it gives CSVGTDRATYEQYF.

The gene calls are TRBV7-9 and TRBJ2-3; D is possibly TRBD2 (6 bases). Between the trimmed V and J ends, which lost 3 bases and 6 bases, there was a span of 16 bases. The CDR3 is made up of 15 amino acids. Germline CDR1 reads SEHNR; CDR2 reads FQNEAQ (reference sequence). The CDR3 DNA follows: TGTGCCAGCAGCTTCGCGGGGTCGACCTCGGATACGCAGTATTTT. Its translation: CASSFAGSTSDTQYF.

The genes are TRBV10-2 and TRBJ2-7, with 7 bases matching TRBD1. The CDR3 totals 14 residues. The germline V gene has CDR1 WSHSY and CDR2 SAAADI. The ends lost 5 bases at V and 2 bases at J; junction bases unmatched: 6. In nucleotides, the CDR3 is TGCGCCAGCAGTCTCTCGACAGGGACCTACGAGCAGTACTTC. Translated, it gives CASSLSTGTYEQYF.

The chain employs TRBV29-1 and TRBJ2-7, with D tentatively TRBD2 (6 bases). This CDR3 spans 13 amino acids. CDR1 is SQVTM and CDR2 is ANQGSEA in the germline V gene. Trimming cost V 7 bases and J 3 bases, with 16 bases left between them. CDR3 bases: TGCAGCGCAGGCGGACTATTCAGCTACGAGCAGTACTTC. Its protein is CSAGGLFSYEQYF.

This clone was seen a few times. V and J are TRBV2 and TRBJ2-7; D is uncertain. Trimming left V 5 bases short and J 3 bases short, with 2 bases between. The CDR3 extends over 10 amino acids. Germline CDR1 is SNHLY and CDR2 is FYNNEI. This chain's CDR3 is CASSYYEQYF. CDR3 DNA: TGTGCCAGCAGTTACTACGAGCAGTACTTC.

V and J are TRBV13 and TRBJ2-3; D not certain. With 1 base removed from V and 5 bases from J, the gap between germline ends came to 4 bases. Germline V lookup: CDR1 PRHDT, CDR2 FYEKMQ (reference sequence). This CDR3 region has 12 residues. The DNA for the CDR3 is TGTGCCAGCAGCTTAGTGTTAGATACGCAGTATTTT. Residues: CASSLVLDTQYF.

V is TRBV14 and J is TRBJ1-1; a possible D gene is TRBD1 (5 bases). Per the germline V gene, CDR1 is SGHDN and CDR2 is FVKESK. Trimming removed 0 bases at V and 1 base at J, with 18 bases between. The length of the CDR3 is 18 residues. For the CDR3, the DNA is TGTGCCAGCAGCCAAGATTTATCGACAGACCCCTCGAACACTGAAGCTTTCTTT. Protein: CASSQDLSTDPSNTEAFF. The full variable domain, with the rest looked up from reference TRBV14 and TRBJ1-1, is EAGVTQFPSHSVIEKGQTVTLRCDPISGHDNLYWYRRVMGKEIKFLLHFVKESKQDESGMPNNRFLAERTGGTYSTLKVQPAELEDSGVYFCASSQDLSTDPSNTEAFFGQGTRLTVV.

V gene TRBV19 combines with J gene TRBJ1-5; 8 bases line up with TRBD1. CDR3 length equals 15 residues. The germline V gene encodes CDR1 LNHDA and CDR2 SQIVND (reference sequence). Trimming removed 4 bases from V and 0 bases from J; junction bases left unmatched: 2. For the CDR3, the DNA is TGTGCCAGTAGTACGGACAGGGTTAGCAATCAGCCCCAGCATTTT. Encoded protein: CASSTDRVSNQPQHF.